This TCR beta chain was retrieved from a study of PD-L1 blockade in urothelial cancer. To note about this clone: Its antigen remains unidentified.

The CDR3 has 13 amino acids. Between the trimmed V and J ends, which lost 5 bases and 4 bases, there was a span of 9 bases. In germline, CDR1 is SGHRS, CDR2 YFSETQ. Study-level points and caveats: In blood sampled pretreatment, TCR clonality below the median predicted better survival.

Noted time point: peripheral blood 6 weeks after treatment start. The protocol was immunoSEQ multiplex PCR, while the TCRdb copy is restricted to in-frame clones and leaves out a portion. Among 35,000 to 55,000 clones listed, 82% were seen once. The material was PBMCs, obtained around atezolizumab (anti-PD-L1) treatment. The clonotype was recovered from a man in his sixties with urothelial cancer. The chain employs TRBV5-1 and TRBJ2-2; D remains ambiguous. The CDR3 spells CASRPSGTGELFF. CDR3 DNA: TGCGCCAGCAGGCCATCCGGCACCGGGGAGCTGTTTTTT.